Described below is a single T cell receptor beta chain sequence and its context. The antigen remains unidentified. This entry is derived from a study of T cells and Merkel cell carcinoma outcomes. The assay was immunoSEQ multiplex PCR, and TCRdb's table has in-frame clones only and misses some. The top ten clones hold 7.3% of a sample with some 510 clones, roughly 86% of them seen once. Looked up from germline, CDR1 is MGHRA and CDR2 is YSYEKL. V lost 5 bases, J lost 2 bases, and 8 bases stayed unmatched. The CDR3 runs to 17 residues. The study's findings and limits: Merkel cell carcinoma outcomes were reportedly predicted by repertoire and T-cell density.

The source material was tumor tissue from Merkel cell carcinoma. This chain uses TRBV4-1 with TRBJ2-1, with 11 bases fitting TRBD2. The TCR comes from a human donor with Merkel cell carcinoma. The DNA for the CDR3 is TGCGCCAGCAGCACACTTGTAGCGGGGGGGCCCTACAATGAGCAGTTCTTC. Translated: CASSTLVAGGPYNEQFF.